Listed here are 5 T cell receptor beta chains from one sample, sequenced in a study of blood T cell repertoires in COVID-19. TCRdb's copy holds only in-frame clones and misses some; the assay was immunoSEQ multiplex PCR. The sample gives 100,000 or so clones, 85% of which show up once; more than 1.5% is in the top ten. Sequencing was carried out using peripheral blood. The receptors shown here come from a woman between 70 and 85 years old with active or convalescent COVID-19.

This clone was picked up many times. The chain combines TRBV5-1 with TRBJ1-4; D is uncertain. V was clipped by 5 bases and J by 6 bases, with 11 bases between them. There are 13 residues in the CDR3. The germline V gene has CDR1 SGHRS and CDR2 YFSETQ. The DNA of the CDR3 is TGCGCCAGCAGGTTGAAAGGAGATGAAAAACTGTTTTTT. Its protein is CASRLKGDEKLFF.

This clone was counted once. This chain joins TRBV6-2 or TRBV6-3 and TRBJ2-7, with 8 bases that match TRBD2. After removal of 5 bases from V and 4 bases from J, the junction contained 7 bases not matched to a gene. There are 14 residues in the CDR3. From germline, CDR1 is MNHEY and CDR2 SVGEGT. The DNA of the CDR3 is TGTGCCAGCAGTAACGGACTAGCTCGGTACGAGCAGTACTTC. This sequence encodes CASSNGLARYEQYF.

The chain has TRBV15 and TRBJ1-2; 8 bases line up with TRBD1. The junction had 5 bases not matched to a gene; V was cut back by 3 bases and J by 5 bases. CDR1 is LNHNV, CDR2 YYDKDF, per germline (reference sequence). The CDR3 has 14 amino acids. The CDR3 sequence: CATSSHRGRYGYTF. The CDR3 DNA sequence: TGTGCCACCAGCAGTCACAGGGGGAGGTATGGCTACACCTTC.

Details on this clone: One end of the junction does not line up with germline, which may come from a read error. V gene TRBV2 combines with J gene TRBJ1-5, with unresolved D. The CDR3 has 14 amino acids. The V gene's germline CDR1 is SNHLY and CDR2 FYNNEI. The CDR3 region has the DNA TGTGCCAGCCGTGAACTGTATAGCAATCAGCCCCAGCATTTT. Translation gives CASRELYSNQPQHF.

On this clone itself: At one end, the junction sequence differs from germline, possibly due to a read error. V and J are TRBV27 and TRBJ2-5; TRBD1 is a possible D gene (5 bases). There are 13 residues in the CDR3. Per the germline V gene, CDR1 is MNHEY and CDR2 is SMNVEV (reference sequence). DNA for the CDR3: TGTGCCAGCCGTTTTAGACAGCAAGAGACCCAGTACTTC. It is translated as CASRFRQQETQYF.